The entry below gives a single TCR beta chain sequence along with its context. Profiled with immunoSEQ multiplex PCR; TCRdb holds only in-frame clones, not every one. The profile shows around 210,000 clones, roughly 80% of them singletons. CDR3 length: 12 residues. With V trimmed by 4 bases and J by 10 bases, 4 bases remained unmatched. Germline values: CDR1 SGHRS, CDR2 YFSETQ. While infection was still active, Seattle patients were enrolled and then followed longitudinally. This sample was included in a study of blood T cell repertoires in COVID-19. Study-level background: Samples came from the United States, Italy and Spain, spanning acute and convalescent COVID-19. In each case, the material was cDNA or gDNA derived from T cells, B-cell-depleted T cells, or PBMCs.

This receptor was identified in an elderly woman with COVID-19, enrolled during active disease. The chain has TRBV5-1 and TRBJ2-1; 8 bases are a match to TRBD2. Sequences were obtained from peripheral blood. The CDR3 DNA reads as TGCGCCAGCAGCAAAGCGGGAGAGGAGCAGTTCTTC. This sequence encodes CASSKAGEEQFF.